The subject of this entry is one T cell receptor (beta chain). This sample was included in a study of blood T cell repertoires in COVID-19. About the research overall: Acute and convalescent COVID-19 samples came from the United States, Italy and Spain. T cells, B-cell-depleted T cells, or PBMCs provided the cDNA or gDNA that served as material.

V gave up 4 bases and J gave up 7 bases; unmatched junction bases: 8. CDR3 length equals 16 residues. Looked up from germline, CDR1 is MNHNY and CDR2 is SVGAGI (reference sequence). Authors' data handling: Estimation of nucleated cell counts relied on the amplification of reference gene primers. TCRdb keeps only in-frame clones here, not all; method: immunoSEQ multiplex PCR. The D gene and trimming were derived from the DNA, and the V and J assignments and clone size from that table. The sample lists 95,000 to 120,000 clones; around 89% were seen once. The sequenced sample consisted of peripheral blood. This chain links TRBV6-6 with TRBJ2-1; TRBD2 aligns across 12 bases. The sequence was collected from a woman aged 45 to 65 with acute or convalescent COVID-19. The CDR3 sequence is CASSSSRTSGVNEQFF. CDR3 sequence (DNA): TGTGCCAGCAGTTCCTCCCGGACTAGCGGGGTGAATGAGCAGTTCTTC.